The 30 T cell receptor beta chains presented below share a single source sample, sequenced in a study of blood T cells in healthy people across ages. Using a J-beta primer mix together with a sample-barcoded 5' primer, a second PCR was run for about 7 to 12 cycles. TCRdb reprocessed the 5' RACE reads via MiXCR and lists one record per CDR3 protein. The table has a few hundred thousand distinct CDR3 sequences, approximately 47% seen once. Sequenced sample: blood. These receptor sequences come from a man aged 55 to 69 in good health.

The V gene is TRBV5-5, the J gene TRBJ2-7; D unresolved. Germline CDR1 and CDR2: SGHKS and YYEKEE (reference sequence). Trimming pared 4 bases from V and 6 bases from J, leaving 11 bases between. The CDR3 contains 12 residues. The CDR3 reads CASSQEVGEQYF. In nucleotides, the CDR3 is TGTGCCAGCAGCCAGGAAGTGGGCGAGCAGTACTTC.

The table lists this clonotype with many counts. Written as DNA, the CDR3 is TGTGCCAGCAGCGTGGCTACCACAGATACGCAGTATTTT. Its translation is CASSVATTDTQYF. The chain combines TRBV9 with TRBJ2-3; D not resolved. Trimming shortened V by 2 bases and J by 2 bases, and 6 bases separated the two germline ends. CDR3 length equals 13 residues. Germline assignment: CDR1 SGDLS and CDR2 YYNGEE.

CDR3 coding DNA: TGCAGTGCTAAGTGGGCTAGCGGGGGGGCATACAATGAGCAGTTCTTC. This gives the protein CSAKWASGGAYNEQFF. The rearrangement links TRBV20-1 to TRBJ2-1; 12 nucleotides line up with TRBD2. The CDR3 runs to 16 residues. Germline CDR1 DFQATT, CDR2 SNEGSKA (reference sequence). Trimming cost V 4 bases and J 4 bases; bases outside gene matches: 8.

This clonotype appeared many times. This chain joins TRBV18 and TRBJ2-1, with D perhaps assigned TRBD1 or TRBD2 (5 bases each). V was cut by 6 bases and J by 6 bases, with 18 bases left in between. The CDR3 is made up of 15 amino acids. Germline V CDR1 and CDR2: KGHSH, LQKENI. The CDR3 nucleotides are TGTGCCAGCTCCACTACCGGGACGGATTTCAATGAGCAGTTCTTC. Translated: CASSTTGTDFNEQFF.

The chain carries TRBV3-1 and TRBJ2-3; the D gene is possibly TRBD2 (6 bases). The germline V gene has CDR1 LGHDT and CDR2 YNNKEL (reference sequence). CDR3 size: 17 residues. V gave up 0 bases and J gave up 5 bases, with 18 bases separating them. The CDR3 reads CASSQDRTAGWVDTQYF. CDR3 coding DNA: TGTGCCAGCAGCCAAGATCGGACCGCGGGGTGGGTAGATACGCAGTATTTT.

CDR3 sequence reads: CASSLGETGGVREQYF. CDR3 bases: TGTGCCAGCAGCTTGGGCGAAACAGGGGGGGTCAGGGAGCAGTACTTC. This chain uses TRBV7-2 with TRBJ2-7; D perhaps matches TRBD1 (8 bases). V gave up 3 bases and J gave up 7 bases, with 22 bases separating them. CDR3 length: 16 residues. CDR1 and CDR2 (germline): SGHTA, FQGNSA.

The chain is built from TRBV25-1 and TRBJ1-1, with TRBD1 matching 7 bases. The germline gives CDR1 MGHDK, CDR2 SYGVNS. Trimming at V came to 8 bases and at J to 7 bases, leaving 4 bases not matched to a gene. The CDR3 runs 11 residues. In nucleotides, the CDR3 is TGTGCCAGCGGGGGACAGATTGAAGCTTTCTTT. This sequence encodes CASGGQIEAFF.

This clonotype was observed at least ten times. This chain uses TRBV6-2 or TRBV6-3 with TRBJ2-7; 9 nucleotides align to TRBD2. This CDR3 region has 15 residues. Germline-derived CDR1 and CDR2 are MNHEY and SVGEGT. With V trimmed by 7 bases and J by 1 base, 8 bases remained unmatched. The CDR3 here is CASTRGLAGSYEQYF. The CDR3, as DNA: TGTGCCAGCACCCGGGGGCTAGCGGGGTCCTACGAGCAGTACTTC.

The chain joins TRBV13 to TRBJ1-6; 8 bases agree with TRBD1. J gave up 6 bases and V 2 bases, and 9 bases lay outside the gene matches. This CDR3 contains 17 residues. CDR1 PRHDT and CDR2 FYEKMQ come from the germline V gene (reference sequence). Here the CDR3 DNA reads TGTGCCAGCAGCTTAAGCACAGGGGGTGCCTCTAATTCACCCCTCCACTTT. This sequence encodes CASSLSTGGASNSPLHF. The variable domain in full, with the rest retrieved from reference TRBV13 and TRBJ1-6, is AAGVIQSPRHLIKEKRETATLKCYPIPRHDTVYWYQQGPGQDPQFLISFYEKMQSDKGSIPDRFSAQQFSDYHSELNMSSLELGDSALYFCASSLSTGGASNSPLHFGNGTRLTVT.

The CDR3: CASSPKGGSSYEQYF. CDR3 nucleotides: TGTGCCAGCAGTCCCAAGGGGGGAAGCTCCTACGAGCAGTACTTC. The gene calls are TRBV27 and TRBJ2-7, with D possibly called TRBD1 or TRBD2 (6 bases each). The germline CDR1 and CDR2 sequences are MNHEY and SMNVEV (reference sequence). The V and J ends lost 5 bases and 0 bases respectively, with 14 bases between them. CDR3 length: 15 amino acids.

J is TRBJ2-1 and V is TRBV20-1, with TRBD1 matching over 7 bases. V trimming: 4 bases; J trimming: 5 bases; junction bases outside the gene matches: 5. Germline CDR1 and CDR2: DFQATT and SNEGSKA (reference sequence). CDR3 length: 13 amino acids. Here the CDR3 reads CSATTGAHNEQFF. CDR3 DNA sequence: TGCAGTGCTACCACAGGGGCCCACAATGAGCAGTTCTTC.

This clonotype was counted between two and nine times. The V call is TRBV12-3 or TRBV12-4, the J call TRBJ2-3; 8 bases line up with TRBD2. The CDR3 runs to 15 residues. V was pared by 6 bases and J by 1 base, with 6 bases of the junction left unmatched. CDR3 sequence (DNA): TGTGCCAGCAGGAGACTAGCGAGGGGCACAGATACGCAGTATTTT. It encodes CASRRLARGTDTQYF.

The chain links TRBV20-1 to TRBJ1-1, with a tentative D call TRBD1 (5 bases). The CDR3 is made up of 14 amino acids. The ends were cut back, 4 bases at V and 3 bases at J, with 15 bases in the middle. The germline V gene encodes CDR1 DFQATT and CDR2 SNEGSKA (reference sequence). The CDR3 spells CSAMMPGGDTEAFF. CDR3 DNA: TGCAGTGCTATGATGCCGGGGGGTGACACTGAAGCTTTCTTT.

The chain links TRBV5-1 to TRBJ2-7; D uncertain. The length of the CDR3 is 11 residues. Deletions cut 7 bases from V and 3 bases from J, with 8 bases between. Germline lookup yields CDR1 SGHRS and CDR2 YFSETQ. The CDR3 sequence: CASQGIYEQYF. The CDR3 DNA sequence: TGCGCCAGCCAAGGGATCTACGAGCAGTACTTC.

This clonotype has only one observation. The chain is built from TRBV3-1 and TRBJ2-1; D could derive from TRBD1 or TRBD2 (6 bases each). The germline CDR1 and CDR2 sequences are LGHDT and YNNKEL (reference sequence). Trimming removed 1 base at V and 4 bases at J, with 8 bases between. The CDR3 extends over 14 amino acids. Written as DNA, the CDR3 is TGTGCCAGCAGCCAAGGGAGGGGGTACAATGAGCAGTTCTTC. Its translation is CASSQGRGYNEQFF.

V is TRBV12-3 or TRBV12-4 and J is TRBJ2-3; maybe TRBD1 (6 bases). V was shortened by 1 base and J by 1 base, with 9 bases between the two germline ends. The CDR3 runs to 15 residues. Here the CDR3 reads CASSLGPGGTDTQYF. The CDR3 nucleotides are TGTGCCAGCAGTTTAGGCCCAGGGGGCACAGATACGCAGTATTTT.

The CDR3 region is CATGGLAGGHYEQYF. The CDR3 DNA reads as TGTGCCACCGGGGGACTAGCGGGGGGACATTACGAGCAGTACTTC. The chain employs TRBV24-1 and TRBJ2-7; TRBD2 matches at 15 bases. Trimming cost V 9 bases and J 4 bases; bases outside gene matches: 6. Germline assignment: CDR1 KGHDR and CDR2 SFDVKD. The CDR3 consists of 15 residues.

The chain couples TRBV24-1 to TRBJ2-1, with TRBD2 matching over 7 bases. Trimming took 0 bases from V and 9 from J; bases not matched to a gene: 7. The CDR3 length is 15 residues. Germline V CDR1 and CDR2: KGHDR, SFDVKD. In DNA form, the CDR3 reads TGTGCCACCAGTGATTTGGGACTAGAGTCAGGTGAGCAGTTCTTC. Translating it yields CATSDLGLESGEQFF.

The chain has TRBV29-1 and TRBJ2-5, with TRBD2 as a possible D gene (5 bases). The CDR3 consists of 13 residues. V gave up 7 bases and J gave up 5 bases, with 17 bases separating them. Germline CDR1 reads SQVTM; CDR2 reads ANQGSEA. As DNA, the CDR3 is TGCAGCGGCGGGCCCATGATCGGGGAGACCCAGTACTTC. It codes for CSGGPMIGETQYF.

In its sample, this clonotype was seen once. The J gene is TRBJ2-1, the V gene TRBV20-1; D call uncertain. CDR3 size: 13 residues. The V end was cut by 6 bases, the J end by 6 bases, with 15 bases between. Germline values: CDR1 DFQATT, CDR2 SNEGSKA (reference sequence). DNA of the CDR3: TGCAGTGCGCCTCGTTGGACCGGCAATGAGCAGTTCTTC. Its translation is CSAPRWTGNEQFF.

The chain carries TRBV29-1 and TRBJ2-1; D is ambiguous. This CDR3 spans 12 amino acids. Per germline, CDR1 SQVTM and CDR2 ANQGSEA. Trimming left V 3 bases short and J 9 bases short, with 12 bases between. This CDR3 reads CSVEVLQSEQFF. Written as DNA, the CDR3 is TGCAGCGTTGAGGTATTACAGAGTGAGCAGTTCTTC.

With respect to this clonotype: An end of the junction differs from the germline gene, which may be a read error. The chain couples TRBV9 to TRBJ2-7; D is ambiguous. Germline V lookup: CDR1 SGDLS, CDR2 YYNGEE. The CDR3 has 14 amino acids. The CDR3 region is CASSRGRWVNEQYF. The CDR3 DNA is TGCGCCAGCAGCCGAGGACGTTGGGTCAATGAGCAGTACTTC.

This chain links TRBV5-1 with TRBJ2-4; no clear D. The DNA matches TRBJ2-7 better at its end, which makes the J call doubtful. Germline CDR1 and CDR2: SGHRS and YFSETQ. This CDR3 spans 11 amino acids. CDR3 residues: CASTATGEQYF. The CDR3 DNA reads TGCGCCAGCACTGCAACGGGCGAGCAGTACTTC.

This clonotype was detected once. The V and J genes are TRBV7-2 and TRBJ2-4; D remains unclear. CDR3 length: 11 residues. V lost 0 bases to trimming and J lost 11 bases, with 5 bases between them. Germline lookup yields CDR1 SGHTA and CDR2 FQGNSA. CDR3 residues: CASSLATVQYF. The DNA for the CDR3 is TGTGCCAGCAGCTTAGCAACAGTTCAGTACTTC.

This clonotype turned up a few times. One end of the junction varies from germline; a read error may be responsible. This chain links TRBV29-1 with TRBJ2-1; TRBD2 is a possible D gene (6 bases). This CDR3 comprises 13 residues. CDR1 SQVTM and CDR2 ANQGSEA come from the germline V gene. CDR3 DNA sequence: TGCAGCGTAGGAGGGAGGAACTACGATGAGCAGTTCTTC. Its protein is CSVGGRNYDEQFF.

There are many counts of this clonotype. This sequence joins TRBV30 and TRBJ2-5, with 7 bases fitting TRBD1. V lost 1 base, J lost 2 bases, and 4 bases stayed unmatched. This CDR3 has 14 residues. Germline CDR1 is GTSNPN and CDR2 is SVGIG (reference sequence). The CDR3 reads CAWSAGQYQETQYF. The CDR3 nucleotides read TGTGCCTGGAGTGCGGGACAGTATCAAGAGACCCAGTACTTC.

V and J are TRBV12-3 or TRBV12-4 and TRBJ2-4, with 7 bases fitting TRBD1. CDR3 length equals 16 residues. V shed 5 bases, J shed 0 bases, and the junction held 7 bases outside the gene matches. The CDR3 spells CASSNRGSLAKNIQYF. The CDR3 nucleotides read TGTGCCAGCAGTAACAGGGGTTCTTTAGCCAAAAACATTCAGTACTTC.

The V gene is TRBV6-5, the J gene TRBJ2-7; D could derive from TRBD1 or TRBD2 (5 bases each). The CDR3 is 15 amino acids. Germline V gives CDR1 MNHEY, CDR2 SVGAGI. The ends were cut back, 2 bases at V and 0 bases at J, with 11 bases in the middle. The CDR3 nucleotides are TGTGCCAGCAGTTACCGAGGGGTTAGCTCCTACGAGCAGTACTTC. This sequence encodes CASSYRGVSSYEQYF.

This chain joins TRBV20-1 and TRBJ2-1; 10 bases map to TRBD2. This CDR3 has 17 residues. CDR1 is DFQATT and CDR2 is SNEGSKA in the germline V gene (reference sequence). V was clipped by 1 base and J by 2 bases; unmatched bases: 8. The CDR3: CSARGPSGRITYNEQFF. The CDR3 coding sequence is TGCAGTGCTAGAGGTCCTAGCGGGAGAATCACCTACAATGAGCAGTTCTTC.

The chain links TRBV7-9 to TRBJ2-5; TRBD2 might be the D (5 bases). This CDR3 has 14 residues. V lost 3 bases, J lost 5 bases, and 13 bases lay in between. Germline-derived CDR1 and CDR2 are SEHNR and FQNEAQ (reference sequence). The DNA of the CDR3 is TGTGCCAGCAGCTTCCCGGGGAGTCTGGAGACCCAGTACTTC. It specifies CASSFPGSLETQYF.